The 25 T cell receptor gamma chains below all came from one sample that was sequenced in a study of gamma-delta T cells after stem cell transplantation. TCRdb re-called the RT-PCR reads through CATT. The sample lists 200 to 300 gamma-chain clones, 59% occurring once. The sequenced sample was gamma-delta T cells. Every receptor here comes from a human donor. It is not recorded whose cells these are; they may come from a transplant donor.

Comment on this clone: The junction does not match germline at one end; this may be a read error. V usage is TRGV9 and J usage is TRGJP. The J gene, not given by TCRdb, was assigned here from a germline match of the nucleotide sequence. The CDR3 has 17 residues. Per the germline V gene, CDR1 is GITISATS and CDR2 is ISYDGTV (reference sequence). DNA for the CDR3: TGTGCCTTGTGGGAGGTGCAGAAAGAGTTGGGCAAAAAAAACAAGGTATTT. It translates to CALWEVQKELGKKNKVF.

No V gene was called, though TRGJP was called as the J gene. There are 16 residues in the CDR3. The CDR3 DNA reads TGTGCCTTGTGGGAGGTGCAAACGCTGGGCAAAAAAATCAAGGTATTT. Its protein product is CALWEVQTLGKKIKVF.

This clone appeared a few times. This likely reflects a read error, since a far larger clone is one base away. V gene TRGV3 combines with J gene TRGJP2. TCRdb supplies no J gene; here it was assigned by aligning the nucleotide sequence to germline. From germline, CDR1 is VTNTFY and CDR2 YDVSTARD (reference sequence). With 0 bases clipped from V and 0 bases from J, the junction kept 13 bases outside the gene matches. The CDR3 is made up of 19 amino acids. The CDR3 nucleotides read TGTGCCACCTGGGACAGGCCGAACCGGGCCGATAGTAGTGATTGGATCAAGACGTTT. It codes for CATWDRPNRADSSDWIKTF.

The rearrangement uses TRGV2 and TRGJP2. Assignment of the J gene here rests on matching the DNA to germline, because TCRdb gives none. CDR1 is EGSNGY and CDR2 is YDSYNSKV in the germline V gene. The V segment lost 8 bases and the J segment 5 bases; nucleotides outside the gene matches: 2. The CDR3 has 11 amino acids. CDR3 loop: CATSSDWIKTF. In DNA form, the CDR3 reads TGTGCCACCTCCAGTGATTGGATCAAGACGTTT.

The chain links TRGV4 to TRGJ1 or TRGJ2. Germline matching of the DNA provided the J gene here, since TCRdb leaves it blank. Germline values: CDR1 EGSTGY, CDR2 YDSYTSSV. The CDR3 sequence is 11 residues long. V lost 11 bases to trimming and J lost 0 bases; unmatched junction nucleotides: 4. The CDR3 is CAIQNYYKKLF. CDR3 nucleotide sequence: TGTGCCATACAGAATTATTATAAGAAACTCTTT.

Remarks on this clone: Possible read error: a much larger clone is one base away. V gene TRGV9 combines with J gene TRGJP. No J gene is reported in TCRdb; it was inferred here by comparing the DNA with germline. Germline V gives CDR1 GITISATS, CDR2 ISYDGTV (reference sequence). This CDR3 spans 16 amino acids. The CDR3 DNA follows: TGTGCCGTGTGGGAGCCACAAGAGTTGGGCAAAAAAATCAAGGTATTT. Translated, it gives CAVWEPQELGKKIKVF.

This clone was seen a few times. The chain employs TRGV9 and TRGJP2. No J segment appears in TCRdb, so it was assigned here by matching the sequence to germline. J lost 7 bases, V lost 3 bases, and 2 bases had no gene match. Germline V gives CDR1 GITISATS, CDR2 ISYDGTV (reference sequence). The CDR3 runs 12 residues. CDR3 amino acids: CALWESDWIKTF. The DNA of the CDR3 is TGTGCCTTGTGGGAGTCTGATTGGATCAAGACGTTT.

CDR3 in amino acids: CATWDRLGLSSDWIKTF. CDR3 bases: TGTGCCACCTGGGACAGGCTGGGACTAAGTAGTGATTGGATCAAGACGTTT. The V gene is TRGV3, the J gene TRGJP2. TCRdb lists no J gene, so it was determined here by aligning the DNA to germline. The germline gives CDR1 VTNTFY, CDR2 YDVSTARD (reference sequence). V was pared by 0 bases and J by 2 bases, with 9 bases of the junction left unmatched. This CDR3 is 17 amino acids long.

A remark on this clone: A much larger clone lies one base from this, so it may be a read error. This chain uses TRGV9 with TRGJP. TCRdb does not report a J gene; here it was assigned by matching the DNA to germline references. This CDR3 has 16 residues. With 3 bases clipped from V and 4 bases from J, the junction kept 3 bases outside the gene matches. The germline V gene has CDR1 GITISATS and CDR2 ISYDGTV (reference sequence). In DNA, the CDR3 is TGTGCCTTGTGGGAGCTTCAAGAGTTGGGCAAAAAAATCAAGGTATTT. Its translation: CALWELQELGKKIKVF.

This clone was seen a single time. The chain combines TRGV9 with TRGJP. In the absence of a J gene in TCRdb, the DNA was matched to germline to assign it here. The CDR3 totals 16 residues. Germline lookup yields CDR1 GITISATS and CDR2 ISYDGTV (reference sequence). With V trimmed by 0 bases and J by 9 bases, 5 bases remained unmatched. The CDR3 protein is CALWEVNVLGKKIKVF. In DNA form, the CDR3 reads TGTGCCTTGTGGGAGGTGAACGTGTTGGGCAAAAAAATCAAGGTATTT.

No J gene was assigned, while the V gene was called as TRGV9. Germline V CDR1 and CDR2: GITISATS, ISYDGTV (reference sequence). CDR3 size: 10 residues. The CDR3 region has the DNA TGTGCCTTGTGGGAGGTGCGGGGTCTCTTT. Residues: CALWEVRGLF.

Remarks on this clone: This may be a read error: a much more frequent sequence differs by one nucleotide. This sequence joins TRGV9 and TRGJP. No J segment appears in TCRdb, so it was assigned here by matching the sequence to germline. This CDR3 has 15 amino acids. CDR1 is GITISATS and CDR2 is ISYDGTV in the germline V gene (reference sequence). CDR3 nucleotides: TGTGCCTTGTGGGAAAAAGAGTTGGGCAAAAAAAACAAGGTATTT. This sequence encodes CALWEKELGKKNKVF.

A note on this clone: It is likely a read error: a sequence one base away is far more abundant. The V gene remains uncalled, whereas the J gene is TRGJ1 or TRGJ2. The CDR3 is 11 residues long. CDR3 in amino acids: CATWDVRKKLF. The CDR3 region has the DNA TGTGCCACCTGGGACGTGCGAAAGAAACTCTTT.

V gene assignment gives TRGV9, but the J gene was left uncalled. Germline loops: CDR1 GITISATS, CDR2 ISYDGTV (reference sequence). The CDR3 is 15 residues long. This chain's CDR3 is CALWEKELGKKNKLF. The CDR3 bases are TGTGCCTTGTGGGAAAAAGAGTTGGGCAAAAAAAACAAGCTATTT.

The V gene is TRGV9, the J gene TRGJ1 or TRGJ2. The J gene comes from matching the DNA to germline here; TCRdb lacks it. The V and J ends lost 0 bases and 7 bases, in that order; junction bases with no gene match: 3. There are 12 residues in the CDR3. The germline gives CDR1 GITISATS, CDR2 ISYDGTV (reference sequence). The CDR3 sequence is CALWEVHYKKLF. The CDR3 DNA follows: TGTGCCTTGTGGGAGGTGCACTATAAGAAACTCTTT.

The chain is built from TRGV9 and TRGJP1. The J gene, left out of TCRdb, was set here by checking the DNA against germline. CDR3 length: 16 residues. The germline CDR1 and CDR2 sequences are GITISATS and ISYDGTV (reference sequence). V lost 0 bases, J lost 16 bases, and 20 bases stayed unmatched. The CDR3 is CALWEVEGLGKKNKIF. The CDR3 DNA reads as TGTGCCTTGTGGGAGGTGGAAGGGTTGGGCAAAAAAAACAAGATATTT.

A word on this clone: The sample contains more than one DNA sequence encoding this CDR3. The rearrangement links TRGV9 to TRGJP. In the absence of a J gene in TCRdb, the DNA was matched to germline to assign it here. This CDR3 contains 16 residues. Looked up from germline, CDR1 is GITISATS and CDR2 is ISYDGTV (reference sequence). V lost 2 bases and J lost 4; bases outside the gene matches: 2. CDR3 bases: TGTGCCTTGTGGGAGGAACAAGAGTTGGGCAAAAAAATCAAGGTATTT. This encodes CALWEEQELGKKIKVF.

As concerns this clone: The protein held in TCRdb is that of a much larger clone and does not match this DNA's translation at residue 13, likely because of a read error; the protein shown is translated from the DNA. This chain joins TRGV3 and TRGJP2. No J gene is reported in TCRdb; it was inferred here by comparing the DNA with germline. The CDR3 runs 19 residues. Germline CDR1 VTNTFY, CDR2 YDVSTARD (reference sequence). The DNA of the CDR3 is TGTGCCACCTGGGACAGGCCGAATCGGGCCGATAGTGGTGATTGGATCAAGACGTTT. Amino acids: CATWDRPNRADSGDWIKTF.

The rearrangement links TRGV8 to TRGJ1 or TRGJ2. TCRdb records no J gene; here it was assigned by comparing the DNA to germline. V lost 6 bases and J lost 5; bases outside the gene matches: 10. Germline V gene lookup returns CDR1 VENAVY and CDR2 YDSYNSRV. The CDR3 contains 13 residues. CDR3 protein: CATWTYSNYKKLF. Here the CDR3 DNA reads TGTGCCACCTGGACTTATAGCAATTATAAGAAACTCTTT.

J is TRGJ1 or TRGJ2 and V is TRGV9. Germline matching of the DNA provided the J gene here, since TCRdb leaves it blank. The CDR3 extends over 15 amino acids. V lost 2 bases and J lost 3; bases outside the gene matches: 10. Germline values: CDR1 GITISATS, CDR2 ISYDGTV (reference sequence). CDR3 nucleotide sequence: TGTGCCTTGTGGGAGGCGGGTACGTTTTATTATAAGAAACTCTTT. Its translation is CALWEAGTFYYKKLF.

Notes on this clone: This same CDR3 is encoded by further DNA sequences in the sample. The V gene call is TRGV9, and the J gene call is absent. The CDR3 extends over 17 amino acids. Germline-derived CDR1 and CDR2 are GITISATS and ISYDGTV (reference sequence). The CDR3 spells CALWEVQKELGKKIKVF. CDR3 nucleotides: TGTGCCTTGTGGGAGGTGCAGAAAGAGTTGGGCAAAAAAATAAAGGTATTT.

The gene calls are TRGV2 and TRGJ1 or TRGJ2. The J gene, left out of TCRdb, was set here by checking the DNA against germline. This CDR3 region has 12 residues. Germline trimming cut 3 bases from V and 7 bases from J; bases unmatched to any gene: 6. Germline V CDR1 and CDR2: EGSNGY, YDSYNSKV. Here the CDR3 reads CATWDRHYKKLF. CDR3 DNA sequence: TGTGCCACCTGGGACAGACACTATAAGAAACTCTTT.

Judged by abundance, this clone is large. The CDR3 coding sequence is TGTGCCACCTGGGACGGGCCTTATTATAAGAAACTCTTT. Residues: CATWDGPYYKKLF. The V gene is TRGV2, the J gene TRGJ1 or TRGJ2. The CDR3 runs to 13 residues. In germline, CDR1 is EGSNGY, CDR2 YDSYNSKV. V trimming: 0 bases; J trimming: 3 bases; junction bases outside the gene matches: 2.

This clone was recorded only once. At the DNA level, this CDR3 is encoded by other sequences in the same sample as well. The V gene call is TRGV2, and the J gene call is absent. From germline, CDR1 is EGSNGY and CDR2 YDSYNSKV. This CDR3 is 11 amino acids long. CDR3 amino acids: CATWDGHYELF. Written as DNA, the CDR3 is TGCGCCACCTGGGACGGGCATTATGAACTCTTT.

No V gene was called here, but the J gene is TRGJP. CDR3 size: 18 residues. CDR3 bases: TGTGCCTTGTGGGAGGTGATGGTAGGAAAGTTGGGCAAAAAAATCAAGGTATTT. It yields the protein CALWEVMVGKLGKKIKVF.